Sequencing of this T cell receptor (beta chain) was carried out in a study of shared clonotypes between healthy human individuals. Repertoires were generated with immunoSEQ multiplex PCR, while TCRdb's copy carries only in-frame clones and drops some. This table holds about 2.3 million clones, around 90% found once. CDR3 length: 15 amino acids. Germline trimming cut 4 bases from V and 2 bases from J; bases unmatched to any gene: 4. Looked up from germline, CDR1 is MNHEY and CDR2 is SMNVEV (reference sequence). The chain links TRBV27 to TRBJ1-4; TRBD1 aligns across 7 bases. Material: naive CD4+ T cells from PBMCs. Described subset: CD45RA+ positively selected. This sequence originates from a man between 18 and 35 years old in good health. Some clones in this sample may be carry-over from other donors' samples. In DNA form, the CDR3 reads TGTGCCAGCAGTTCGACAGGGAGGACTAATGAAAAACTGTTTTTT. This sequence encodes CASSSTGRTNEKLFF.